Below, one T cell receptor (beta chain) is given with its context. No antigen is known for it. Vbeta (60) and Jbeta (13) primers were used in the PCR. Clones were sequenced by immunoSEQ multiplex PCR, and TCRdb holds only the in-frame ones, with some missing. The table includes approximately 87,000 clones, 81% detected once. The source of the sample is a study of cytomegalovirus exposure and HLA in healthy donors. Study outcomes and limitations: HLA alleles showed associations with around 15,000 TCR beta sequences in a later analysis, at a 0.05 false discovery rate. One variant, a missense change in DCLRE1C, was linked in a later analysis to TCR beta V- and J-gene trimming.

This CDR3 has 14 residues. The germline CDR1 and CDR2 sequences are SGHVS and FNYEAQ. The trim removed 5 bases at V and 4 bases at J, leaving 6 bases unmatched. This clonotype originated in a woman aged 70 to 79 in good health and CMV-seropositive. The specimen sequenced was PBMCs. The V and J genes are TRBV7-6 and TRBJ2-3; TRBD1 agrees at 7 bases. The CDR3 reads CASSRQGSSDTQYF. The CDR3 DNA reads as TGTGCCAGCAGCAGACAGGGCAGCTCAGATACGCAGTATTTT.